The source of this T cell receptor beta chain is a study of post-analysis software for immune sequencing data. General observations from the study: Compared against controls, patients with multiple sclerosis displayed significantly lower normalized Chao1 diversity. A handful of TRBV segments (TRBV5-6, TRBV5-1 and TRBV20-1 among them) occurred more frequently in patients than in controls.

Germline CDR1 and CDR2: SGHRS and YFSETQ. The CDR3 is 17 residues long. The V and J ends lost 0 bases and 4 bases, in that order; junction bases with no gene match: 10. As to this clonotype: Its antigen is unidentified.

Libraries were made from TCR beta cDNA, and they carried unique molecular identifiers. TCRdb analysed the PCR reads with MiXCR anew, one entry per CDR3 protein. The sample consists of approximately 180,000 distinct CDR3 sequences, about 30% of them appearing once. The TCR sequence derives from a girl aged 5 to 17 with multiple sclerosis. Material: blood. J is TRBJ1-1 and V is TRBV5-1, with 9 nucleotides matching TRBD1. The CDR3 DNA reads TGCGCCAGCAGCTTGGCCGGGACAGGGTCGAGCCGCACTGAAGCTTTCTTT. Residues: CASSLAGTGSSRTEAFF.